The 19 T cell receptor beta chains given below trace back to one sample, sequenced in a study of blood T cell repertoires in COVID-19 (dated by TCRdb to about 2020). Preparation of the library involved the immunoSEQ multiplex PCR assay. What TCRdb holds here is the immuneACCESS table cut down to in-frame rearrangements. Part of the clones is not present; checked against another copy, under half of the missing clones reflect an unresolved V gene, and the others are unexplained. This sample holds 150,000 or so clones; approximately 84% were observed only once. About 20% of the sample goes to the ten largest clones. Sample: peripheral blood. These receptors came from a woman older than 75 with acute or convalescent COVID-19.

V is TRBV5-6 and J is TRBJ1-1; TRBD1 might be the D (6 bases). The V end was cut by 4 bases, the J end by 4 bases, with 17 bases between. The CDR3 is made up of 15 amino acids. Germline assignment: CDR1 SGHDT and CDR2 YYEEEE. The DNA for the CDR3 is TGTGCCAGCAGCCTTAGGACAGTCGGGGCCACTGAAGCTTTCTTT. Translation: CASSLRTVGATEAFF.

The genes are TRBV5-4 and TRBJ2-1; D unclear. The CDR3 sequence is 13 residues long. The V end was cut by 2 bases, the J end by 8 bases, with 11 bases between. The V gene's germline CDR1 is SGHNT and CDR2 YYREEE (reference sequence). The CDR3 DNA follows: TGTGCCAGCAGCTTCGCAGGATCCCATGAGCAGTTCTTC. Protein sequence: CASSFAGSHEQFF.

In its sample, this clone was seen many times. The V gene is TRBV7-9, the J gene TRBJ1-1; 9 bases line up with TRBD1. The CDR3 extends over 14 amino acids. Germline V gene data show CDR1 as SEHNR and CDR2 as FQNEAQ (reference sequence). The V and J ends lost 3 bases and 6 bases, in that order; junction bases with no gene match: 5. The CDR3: CASSLGQGRAEAFF. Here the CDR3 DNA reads TGTGCCAGCAGCTTGGGACAGGGAAGGGCTGAAGCTTTCTTT.

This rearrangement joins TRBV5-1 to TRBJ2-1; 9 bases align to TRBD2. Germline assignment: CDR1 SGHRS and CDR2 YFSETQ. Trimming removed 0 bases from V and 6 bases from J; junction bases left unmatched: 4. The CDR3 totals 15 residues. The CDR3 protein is CASSLGGGRGNEQFF. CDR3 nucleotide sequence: TGCGCCAGCAGCTTGGGTGGCGGGAGGGGCAATGAGCAGTTCTTC.

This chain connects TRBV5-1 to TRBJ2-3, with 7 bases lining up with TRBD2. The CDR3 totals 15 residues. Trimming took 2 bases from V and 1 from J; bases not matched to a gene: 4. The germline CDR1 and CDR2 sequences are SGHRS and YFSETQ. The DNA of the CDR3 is TGCGCCAGCAGCTTTGCGGGAGTGGGCACAGATACGCAGTATTTT. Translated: CASSFAGVGTDTQYF.

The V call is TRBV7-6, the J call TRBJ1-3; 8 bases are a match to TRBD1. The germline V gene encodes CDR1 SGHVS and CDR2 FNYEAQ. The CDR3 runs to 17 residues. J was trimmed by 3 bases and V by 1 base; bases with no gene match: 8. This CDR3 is CASSLGDRMSRGNTIYF. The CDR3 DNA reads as TGTGCCAGCAGCTTAGGGGACAGGATGAGTCGTGGAAACACCATATATTTT.

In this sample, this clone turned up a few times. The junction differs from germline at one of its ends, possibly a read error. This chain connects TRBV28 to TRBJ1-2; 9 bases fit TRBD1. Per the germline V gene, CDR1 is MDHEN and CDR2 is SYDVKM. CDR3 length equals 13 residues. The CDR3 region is CASFQPMGQGLDF. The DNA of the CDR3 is TGTGCCAGCTTTCAACCCATGGGACAGGGACTAGACTTC.

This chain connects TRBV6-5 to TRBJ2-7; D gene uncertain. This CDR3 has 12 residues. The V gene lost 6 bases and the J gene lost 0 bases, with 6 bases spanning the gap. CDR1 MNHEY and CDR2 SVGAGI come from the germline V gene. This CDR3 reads CASSSSSYEQYF. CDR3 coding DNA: TGTGCCAGCAGCTCTTCCTCCTACGAGCAGTACTTC.

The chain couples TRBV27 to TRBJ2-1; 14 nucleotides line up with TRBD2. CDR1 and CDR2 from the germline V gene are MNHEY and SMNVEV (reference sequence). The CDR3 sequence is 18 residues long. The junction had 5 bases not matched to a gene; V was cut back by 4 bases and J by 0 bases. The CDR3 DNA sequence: TGTGCCAGCAGTTCGACTAGCGGGAGGGCGAGCTCCTACAATGAGCAGTTCTTC. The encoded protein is CASSSTSGRASSYNEQFF.

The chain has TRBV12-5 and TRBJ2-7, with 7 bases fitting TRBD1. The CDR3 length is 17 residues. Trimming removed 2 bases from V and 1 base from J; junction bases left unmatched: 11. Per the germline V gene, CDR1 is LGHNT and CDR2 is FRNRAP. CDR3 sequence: CASGLPTRQGISYEQYF. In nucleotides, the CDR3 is TGTGCTAGTGGTTTGCCGACTCGACAGGGAATTTCCTACGAGCAGTACTTC.

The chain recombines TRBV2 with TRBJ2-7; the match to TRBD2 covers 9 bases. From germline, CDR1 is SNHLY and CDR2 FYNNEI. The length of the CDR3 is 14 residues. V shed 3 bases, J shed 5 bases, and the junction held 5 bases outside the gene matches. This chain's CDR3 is CASSDNLAGNEQYF. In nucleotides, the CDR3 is TGTGCCAGCAGTGACAATCTAGCGGGAAACGAGCAGTACTTC.

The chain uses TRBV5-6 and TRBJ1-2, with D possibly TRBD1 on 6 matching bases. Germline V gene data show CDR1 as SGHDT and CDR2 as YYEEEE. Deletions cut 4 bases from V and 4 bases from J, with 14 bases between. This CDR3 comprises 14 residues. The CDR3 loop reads CASSDDRIRYGYTF. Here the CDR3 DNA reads TGTGCCAGCAGCGACGACAGGATCCGCTATGGCTACACCTTC.

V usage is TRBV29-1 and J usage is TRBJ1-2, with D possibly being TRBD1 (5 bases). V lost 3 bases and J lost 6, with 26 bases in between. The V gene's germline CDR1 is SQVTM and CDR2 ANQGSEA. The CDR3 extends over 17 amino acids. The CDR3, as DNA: TGCAGCGTTGAGGGGCGGCGAGGCAGGACTAAATCCGATGGCTACACCTTC. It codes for CSVEGRRGRTKSDGYTF. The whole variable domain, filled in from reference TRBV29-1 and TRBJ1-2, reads SAVISQKPSRDICQRGTSLTIQCQVDSQVTMMFWYRQQPGQSLTLIATANQGSEATYESGFVIDKFPISRPNLTFSTLTVSNMSPEDSSIYLCSVEGRRGRTKSDGYTFGSGTRLTVV.

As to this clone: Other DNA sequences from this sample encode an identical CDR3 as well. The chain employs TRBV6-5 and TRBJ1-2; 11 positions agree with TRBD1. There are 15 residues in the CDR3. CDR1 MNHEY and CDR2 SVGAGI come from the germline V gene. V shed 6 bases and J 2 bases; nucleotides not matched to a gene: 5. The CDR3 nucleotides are TGTGCCAGCAGAGCCGGGACAGGGGGAAACTATGGCTACACCTTC. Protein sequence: CASRAGTGGNYGYTF.

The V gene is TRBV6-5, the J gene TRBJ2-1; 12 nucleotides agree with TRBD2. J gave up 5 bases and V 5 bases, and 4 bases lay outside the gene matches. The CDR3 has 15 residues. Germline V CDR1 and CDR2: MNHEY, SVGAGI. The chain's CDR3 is CASSRLAGVNNEQFF. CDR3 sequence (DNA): TGTGCCAGCAGTCGACTAGCGGGAGTCAACAATGAGCAGTTCTTC.

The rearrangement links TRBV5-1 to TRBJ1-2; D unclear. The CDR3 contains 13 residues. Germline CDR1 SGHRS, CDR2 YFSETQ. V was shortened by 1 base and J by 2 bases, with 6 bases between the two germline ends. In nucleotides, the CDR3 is TGCGCCAGCAGCTTGCGGGAGAACTATGGCTACACCTTC. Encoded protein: CASSLRENYGYTF.

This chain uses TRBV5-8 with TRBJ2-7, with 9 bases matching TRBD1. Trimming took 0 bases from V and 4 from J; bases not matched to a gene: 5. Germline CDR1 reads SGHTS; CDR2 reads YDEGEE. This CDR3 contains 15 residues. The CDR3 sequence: CASSLGQGEWYEQYF. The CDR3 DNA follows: TGTGCCAGCAGCTTGGGACAGGGGGAATGGTACGAGCAGTACTTC.

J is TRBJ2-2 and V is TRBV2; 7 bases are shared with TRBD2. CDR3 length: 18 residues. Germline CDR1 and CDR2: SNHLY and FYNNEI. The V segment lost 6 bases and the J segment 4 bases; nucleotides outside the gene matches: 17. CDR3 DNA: TGTGCCAGCAGCGCCCGAGGAGCGGGAAGGGAGGGCACCGGGGAGCTGTTTTTT. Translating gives CASSARGAGREGTGELFF.

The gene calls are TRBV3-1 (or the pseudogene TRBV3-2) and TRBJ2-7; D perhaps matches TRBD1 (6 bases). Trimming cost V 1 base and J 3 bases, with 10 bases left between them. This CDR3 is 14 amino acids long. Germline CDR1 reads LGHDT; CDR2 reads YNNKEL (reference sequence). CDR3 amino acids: CASSQGDRYYEQYF. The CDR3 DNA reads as TGTGCCAGCAGCCAAGGCGACAGGTACTACGAGCAGTACTTC.